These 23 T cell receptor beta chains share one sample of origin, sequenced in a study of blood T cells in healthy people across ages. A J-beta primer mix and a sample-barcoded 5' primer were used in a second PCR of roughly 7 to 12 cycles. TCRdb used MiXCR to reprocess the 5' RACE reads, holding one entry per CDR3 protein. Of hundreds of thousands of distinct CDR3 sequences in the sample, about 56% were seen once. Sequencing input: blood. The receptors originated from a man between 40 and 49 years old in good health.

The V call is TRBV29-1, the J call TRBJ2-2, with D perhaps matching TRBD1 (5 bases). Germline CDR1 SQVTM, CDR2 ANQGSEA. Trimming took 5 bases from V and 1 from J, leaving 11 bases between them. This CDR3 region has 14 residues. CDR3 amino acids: CSVQGAGNTGELFF. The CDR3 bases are TGCAGCGTTCAAGGGGCAGGGAACACCGGGGAGCTGTTTTTT.

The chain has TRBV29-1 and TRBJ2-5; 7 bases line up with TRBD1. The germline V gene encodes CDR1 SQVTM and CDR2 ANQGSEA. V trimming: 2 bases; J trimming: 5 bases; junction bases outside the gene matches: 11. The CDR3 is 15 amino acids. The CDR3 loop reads CSVETHRGWLETQYF. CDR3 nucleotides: TGCAGCGTTGAAACCCACAGGGGATGGTTGGAGACCCAGTACTTC.

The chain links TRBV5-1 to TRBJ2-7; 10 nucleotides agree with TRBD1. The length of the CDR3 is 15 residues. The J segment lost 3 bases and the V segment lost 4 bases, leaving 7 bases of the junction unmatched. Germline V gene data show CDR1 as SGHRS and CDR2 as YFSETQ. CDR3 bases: TGCGCCAGCAGCGATACGGGACAGGGGTTCTACGAGCAGTACTTC. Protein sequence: CASSDTGQGFYEQYF.

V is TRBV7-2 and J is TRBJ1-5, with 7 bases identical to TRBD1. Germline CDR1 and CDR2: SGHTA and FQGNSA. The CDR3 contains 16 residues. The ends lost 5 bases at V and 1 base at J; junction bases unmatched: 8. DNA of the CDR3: TGTGCCAGCAGCCGTACCGGGACAGCGAGCAATCAGCCCCAGCATTTT. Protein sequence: CASSRTGTASNQPQHF.

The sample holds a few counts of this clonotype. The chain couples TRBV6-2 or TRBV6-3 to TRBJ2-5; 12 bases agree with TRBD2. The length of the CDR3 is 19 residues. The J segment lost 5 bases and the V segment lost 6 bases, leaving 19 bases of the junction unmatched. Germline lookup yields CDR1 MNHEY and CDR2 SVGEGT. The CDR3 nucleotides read TGTGCCAGCAGGTCCGGGGCTAGCGGGAGGGTTCCCATAGCGGAGACCCAGTACTTC. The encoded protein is CASRSGASGRVPIAETQYF.

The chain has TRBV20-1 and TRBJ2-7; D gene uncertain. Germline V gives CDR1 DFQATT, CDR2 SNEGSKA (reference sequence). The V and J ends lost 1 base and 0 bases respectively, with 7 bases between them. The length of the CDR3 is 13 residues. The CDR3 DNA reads TGCAGTGCTAGAGTACAGTCCTCCTACGAGCAGTACTTC. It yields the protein CSARVQSSYEQYF.

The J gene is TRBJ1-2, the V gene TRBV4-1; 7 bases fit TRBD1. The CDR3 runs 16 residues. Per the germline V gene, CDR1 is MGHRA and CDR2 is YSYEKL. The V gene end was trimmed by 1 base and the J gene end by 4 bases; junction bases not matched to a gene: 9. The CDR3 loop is CASSQGSRGPGYGYTF. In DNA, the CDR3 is TGCGCCAGCAGCCAAGGAAGTAGGGGGCCGGGCTATGGCTACACCTTC.

The CDR3 protein is CASSLVGYRLGFNQPQHF. The CDR3 DNA follows: TGTGCCAGCAGCTTAGTCGGATACCGGCTAGGGTTCAATCAGCCCCAGCATTTT. The chain is built from TRBV7-2 and TRBJ1-5; D is unresolved. Germline V gives CDR1 SGHTA, CDR2 FQGNSA. The CDR3 has 18 amino acids. The V end was cut by 1 base, the J end by 3 bases, with 19 bases between.

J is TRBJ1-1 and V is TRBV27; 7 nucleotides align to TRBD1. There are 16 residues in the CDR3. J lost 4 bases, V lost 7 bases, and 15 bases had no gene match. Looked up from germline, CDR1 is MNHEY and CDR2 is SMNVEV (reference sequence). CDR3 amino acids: CASISILRTGSTEAFF. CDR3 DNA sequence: TGTGCCAGCATCTCCATCCTGCGGACAGGAAGCACTGAAGCTTTCTTT.

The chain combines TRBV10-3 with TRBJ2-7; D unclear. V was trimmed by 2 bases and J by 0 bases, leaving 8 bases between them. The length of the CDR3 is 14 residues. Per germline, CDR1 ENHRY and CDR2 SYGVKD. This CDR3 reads CAISEGANSYEQYF. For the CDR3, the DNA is TGTGCCATCAGTGAGGGAGCGAACTCCTACGAGCAGTACTTC.

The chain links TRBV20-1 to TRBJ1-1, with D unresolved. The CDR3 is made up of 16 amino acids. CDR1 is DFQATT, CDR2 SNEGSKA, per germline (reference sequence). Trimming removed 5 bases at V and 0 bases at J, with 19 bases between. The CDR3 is CSAPGPLGRMNTEAFF. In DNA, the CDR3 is TGCAGTGCTCCGGGCCCCCTAGGTCGAATGAACACTGAAGCTTTCTTT.

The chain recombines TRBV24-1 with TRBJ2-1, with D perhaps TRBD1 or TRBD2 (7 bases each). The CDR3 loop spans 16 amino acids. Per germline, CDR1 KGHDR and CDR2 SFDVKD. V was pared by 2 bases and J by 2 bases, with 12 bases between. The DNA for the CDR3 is TGTGCCACCAGTGATTGGGACAGCGGGGCCTACAATGAGCAGTTCTTC. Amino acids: CATSDWDSGAYNEQFF.

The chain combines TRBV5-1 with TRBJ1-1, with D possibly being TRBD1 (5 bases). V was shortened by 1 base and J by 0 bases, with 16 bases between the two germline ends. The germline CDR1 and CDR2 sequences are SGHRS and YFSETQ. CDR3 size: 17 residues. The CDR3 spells CASSLRQGGMVNTEAFF. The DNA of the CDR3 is TGCGCCAGCAGCTTGCGGCAGGGAGGTATGGTGAACACTGAAGCTTTCTTT.

Written as DNA, the CDR3 is TGTGCCATCAGCAAGGACAGGAACTATGGCTACACCTTC. Translating it yields CAISKDRNYGYTF. This rearrangement joins TRBV10-3 to TRBJ1-2, with 7 bases identical to TRBD1. The CDR3 runs to 13 residues. CDR1 is ENHRY and CDR2 is SYGVKD in the germline V gene. J lost 2 bases, V lost 6 bases, and 3 bases had no gene match.

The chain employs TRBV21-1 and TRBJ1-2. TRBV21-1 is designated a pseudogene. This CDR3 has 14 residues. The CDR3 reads CASSKAAVDYGYTF. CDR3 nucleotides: TGTGCCAGCAGCAAAGCCGCAGTGGACTATGGCTACACCTTC.

CDR3 sequence (DNA): TGCAGTGCATATAGGACCGGGGGCCAACTCACAGATACGCAGTATTTT. The encoded protein is CSAYRTGGQLTDTQYF. The V call is TRBV20-1, the J call TRBJ2-3; D assignment may be TRBD1 or TRBD2 (6 bases each). Germline V lookup: CDR1 DFQATT, CDR2 SNEGSKA (reference sequence). V was trimmed by 6 bases and J by 2 bases, leaving 21 bases between them. The CDR3 spans 16 residues.

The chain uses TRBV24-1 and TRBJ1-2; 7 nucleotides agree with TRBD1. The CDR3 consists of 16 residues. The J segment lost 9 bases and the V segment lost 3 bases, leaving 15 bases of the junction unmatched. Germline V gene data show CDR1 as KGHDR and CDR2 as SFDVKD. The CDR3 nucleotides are TGTGCCACCAGTGATCAGAAAAGGGAGGGGGCGCAGAGCTACACCTTC. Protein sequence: CATSDQKREGAQSYTF.

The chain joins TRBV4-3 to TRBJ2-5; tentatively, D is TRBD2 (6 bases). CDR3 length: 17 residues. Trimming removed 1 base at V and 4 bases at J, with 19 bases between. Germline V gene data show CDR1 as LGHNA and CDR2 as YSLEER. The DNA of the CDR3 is TGCGCCAGCAGCCAAGTTCTTTCGTCGGGAGTGGCAGAGACCCAGTACTTC. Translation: CASSQVLSSGVAETQYF.

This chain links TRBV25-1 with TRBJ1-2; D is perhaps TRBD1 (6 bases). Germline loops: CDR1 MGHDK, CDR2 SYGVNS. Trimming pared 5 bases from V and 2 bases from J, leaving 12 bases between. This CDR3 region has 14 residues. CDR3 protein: CASSLTGRNYGYTF. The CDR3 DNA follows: TGTGCCAGCAGTCTGACAGGCAGGAACTATGGCTACACCTTC.

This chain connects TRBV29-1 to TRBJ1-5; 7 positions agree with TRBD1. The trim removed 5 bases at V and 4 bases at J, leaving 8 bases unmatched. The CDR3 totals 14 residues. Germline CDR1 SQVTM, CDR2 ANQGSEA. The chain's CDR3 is CSVLTGTVNQPQHF. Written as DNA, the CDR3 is TGCAGCGTTTTAACCGGGACAGTAAATCAGCCCCAGCATTTT.

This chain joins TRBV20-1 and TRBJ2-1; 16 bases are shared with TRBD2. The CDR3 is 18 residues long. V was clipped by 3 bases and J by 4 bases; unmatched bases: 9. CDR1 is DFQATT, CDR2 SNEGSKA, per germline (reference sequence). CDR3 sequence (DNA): TGCAGTGCTAGGAAGCTAGGGACTAGCGGGAGGGAATACAATGAGCAGTTCTTC. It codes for CSARKLGTSGREYNEQFF.

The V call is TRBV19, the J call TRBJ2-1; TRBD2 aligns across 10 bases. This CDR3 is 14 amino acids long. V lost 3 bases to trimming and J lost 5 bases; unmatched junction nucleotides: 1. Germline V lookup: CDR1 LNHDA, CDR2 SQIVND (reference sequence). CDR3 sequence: CASSILAGDNEQFF. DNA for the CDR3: TGTGCCAGTAGTATTCTAGCGGGAGACAATGAGCAGTTCTTC.

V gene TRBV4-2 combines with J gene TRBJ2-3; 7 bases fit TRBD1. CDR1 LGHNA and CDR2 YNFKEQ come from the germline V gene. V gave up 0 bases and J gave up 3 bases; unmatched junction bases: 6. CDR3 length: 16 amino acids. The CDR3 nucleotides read TGTGCCAGCAGCCAAGATCCCCGGACAGGAACAGATACGCAGTATTTT. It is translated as CASSQDPRTGTDTQYF.